A single sample is the source of the 5 T cell receptor beta chains below, sequenced in a study of OX40 agonist ivuxolimab in advanced cancers. TCRdb's table, derived via immunoSEQ multiplex PCR, lists solely in-frame clones and lacks some. The sample contains 100,000 or so clones, just over 90% of which appear only once. Specimen: CD4+ or CD8+ T cells sorted from blood, collected in a trial of the OX40 agonist ivuxolimab. These receptors were taken from an adult with an advanced solid tumor such as melanoma, head and neck, liver or kidney cancer.

The chain has TRBV29-1 and TRBJ2-2; no clear D gene. The V gene's germline CDR1 is SQVTM and CDR2 ANQGSEA. The CDR3 runs to 12 residues. The germline V and J ends were trimmed by 4 bases and 6 bases, with 9 bases remaining between them. As DNA, the CDR3 is TGCAGCGTTGCGGAAGCCTCCGGGGAGCTGTTTTTT. Its translation: CSVAEASGELFF.

This chain links TRBV11-1 with TRBJ2-7, with D possibly being TRBD1 (7 bases). The CDR3 length is 14 residues. Germline loops: CDR1 SGHAT, CDR2 FQDESV (reference sequence). With 7 bases removed from V and 6 bases from J, the gap between germline ends came to 19 bases. CDR3 nucleotides: TGTGCCAGCACCCTGGGAGGCAGGGGGTTCGAGCAGTACTTC. As protein: CASTLGGRGFEQYF.

The chain recombines TRBV28 with TRBJ2-3; TRBD2 aligns across 7 bases. The junction had 8 bases not matched to a gene; V was cut back by 5 bases and J by 3 bases. Germline V gene sequence: CDR1 MDHEN, CDR2 SYDVKM. The CDR3 consists of 15 residues. DNA for the CDR3: TGTGCCAGCAGTCAAGGAGGGAGGGCGACAGATACGCAGTATTTT. Amino acids: CASSQGGRATDTQYF.

V and J are TRBV7-2 and TRBJ1-5; the match to TRBD1 covers 9 bases. The germline V gene encodes CDR1 SGHTA and CDR2 FQGNSA. V trimming: 5 bases; J trimming: 4 bases; junction bases outside the gene matches: 6. The CDR3 length is 15 residues. CDR3 amino acids: CASSIGTGRNQPQHF. Written as DNA, the CDR3 is TGTGCCAGCAGCATAGGGACAGGGAGGAATCAGCCCCAGCATTTT. Using reference TRBV7-2 and TRBJ1-5 for the parts outside the CDR3, the full variable domain is GAGVSQSPSNKVTEKGKDVELRCDPISGHTALYWYRQSLGQGLEFLIYFQGNSAPDKSGLPSDRFSAERTGGSVSTLTIQRTQQEDSAVYLCASSIGTGRNQPQHFGDGTRLSIL.

V and J are TRBV11-2 and TRBJ1-1; no clear D gene. Trimming stripped 3 bases from V and 4 bases from J, with 12 bases between. This CDR3 is 14 amino acids long. Germline values: CDR1 SGHAT, CDR2 FQNNGV. CDR3 in amino acids: CASSFRPLPTEAFF. In nucleotides, the CDR3 is TGTGCCAGCAGCTTCAGGCCTTTGCCCACTGAAGCTTTCTTT.